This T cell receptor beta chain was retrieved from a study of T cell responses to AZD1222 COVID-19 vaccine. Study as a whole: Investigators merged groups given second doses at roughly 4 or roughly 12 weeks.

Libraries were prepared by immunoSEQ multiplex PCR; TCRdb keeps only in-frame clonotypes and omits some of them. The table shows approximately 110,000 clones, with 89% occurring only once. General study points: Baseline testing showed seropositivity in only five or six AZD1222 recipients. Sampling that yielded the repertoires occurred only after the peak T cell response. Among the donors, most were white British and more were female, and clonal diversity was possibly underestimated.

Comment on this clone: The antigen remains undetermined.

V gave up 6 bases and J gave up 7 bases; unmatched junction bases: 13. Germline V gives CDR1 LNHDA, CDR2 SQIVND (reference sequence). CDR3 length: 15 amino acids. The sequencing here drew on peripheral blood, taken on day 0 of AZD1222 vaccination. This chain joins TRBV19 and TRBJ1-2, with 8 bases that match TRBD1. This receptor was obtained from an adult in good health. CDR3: CASRTNTDRESGYTF. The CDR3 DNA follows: TGTGCCAGTAGGACAAACACGGACAGGGAAAGTGGCTACACCTTC.